The T cell receptor beta chain described here comes from a study of OX40 agonist ivuxolimab in advanced cancers. Study as a whole: Having had anti-PD-1, anti-PD-L1 or anti-CTLA-4 therapy before was allowed, and over 35% had some.

Sampling times: baseline, cycle 4 day 1, cycle 7 day 1. Study results and limitations: Partial responders treated at 0.1-3.0 mg/kg exhibited clonal expansion among the lowest measured.

The table came from immunoSEQ multiplex PCR; TCRdb's copy has only in-frame clones and leaves some out. The sample records 83,000 or so clones, approximately 84% being singletons. A remark on this clone: Its antigen is not known.

The V end was cut by 2 bases, the J end by 7 bases, with 15 bases between. The CDR3 runs to 14 residues. Per germline, CDR1 GTSNPN and CDR2 SVGIG (reference sequence). The TCR comes from an adult with an advanced solid tumor such as melanoma, head and neck, liver or kidney cancer. The chain joins TRBV30 to TRBJ2-1; TRBD2 might be the D (6 bases). The input for sequencing was CD4+ or CD8+ T cells sorted from blood, taken in a trial of the OX40 agonist ivuxolimab. CDR3 coding DNA: TGTGCCTGGAGTTTGGGGCGGGACGGTAATGAGCAGTTCTTC. It encodes CAWSLGRDGNEQFF.